Listed below are T cell receptor beta chains from one sample, sequenced in a study of blood T cell repertoires in COVID-19. Clones were sequenced by immunoSEQ multiplex PCR, and TCRdb holds only the in-frame ones, with some missing. The data hold around 50,000 clones, with around 90% observed a single time. The sequenced material came from peripheral blood. These receptors were taken from a woman of 80 years or more with COVID-19, enrolled during active disease. Both conserved end residues are trimmed from each CDR3. Fields, in order: V gene, CDR3 protein.

TRBV6-6	ASCRVGTEAF
TRBV5-6	ASSPRGGILSYNEQF
TRBV5-6	ASSLDSEQY
TRBV19	ASSRATDRETQY
TRBV7-2	ASSRKAGHGETQY
TRBV6-5	ASSRGQGTGNTIY
TRBV9	ASSGENRPQGEKLF
TRBV27	ASSLNSFGGWYTEAF
TRBV5-1	ASSSRADTEAF
TRBV5-4	ASSFQGDGSPLH
TRBV6-6	ASRVSNSGGGSEQF
TRBV7-9	ASSPRLGGGLRELF
TRBV29-1	SVTETSYEQY
TRBV19	ASRGRDRGAGPT
TRBV3-1/TRBV3-2	ASSYGTGTQPQH
TRBV6-5	ASSAQGGTTDTQY
TRBV10-3	AISNSGTGFGGYT
TRBV5-6	ASSLGQASEQY
TRBV7-2	ASSLHKTATNEKLF
TRBV3-1/TRBV3-2	ASSPVIGELF
TRBV19	ASSPGQGGTGELF
TRBV7-6	ASSLSGLAGEGMF
TRBV27	ASSLSSTGLQPQH
TRBV19	ASSFPGLASGANVLT
TRBV19	ASSIEGRSTEAF
TRBV18	ASSSKVLTAIDTGELF
TRBV9	ASSKGLQEQETQY
TRBV14	ASSQESWGGPF
TRBV6-2/TRBV6-3	ASSRQGLQGKETQY
TRBV19	AGGGNYGYT
TRBV19	ASNRDRATEAF
TRBV19	ASRGGQVNTEAF
TRBV19	ASSVAQGARQPQH
TRBV2	ASSGQGVPEQY
TRBV11-2	ASSSGQGVQPQH
TRBV10-3	AISRGGTTNTGELF
TRBV15	ATSRDRDRGKKETQY
TRBV5-1	ASSWPDRGAEQY
TRBV7-3	ASSLTSGGTYEQY
TRBV19	ASKPSHLGHLYEQY
TRBV7-2	ASSTRTPGGQETQY
TRBV2	ASRRGRRIEPSSYEQY
TRBV30	AWSVLRQRSGNTIY
TRBV6-5	ASSYRRSNYGYT
TRBV24-1	ATQRLKLGYEQY
TRBV19	ASSRTGTDTQY
TRBV7-2	ASSQPTSGENEQF
TRBV5-1	ASSFRDRDTNTQY
TRBV7-9	ASSFGTGSTEAF
TRBV21-1	ASSRGDRGYEQY
TRBV27	ASSFRDRGITAGYT
TRBV30	AWSRRDRAYTGELF
TRBV13	ASSLGRGGHRGYT
TRBV3-1/TRBV3-2	ASSQASGGSEQF
TRBV6-6	ASSPGVYEQY
TRBV6-5	ASSTTGTGNVEQY
TRBV11-2	ASSFRGEDSPLH
TRBV28	ASSLRQGNTEAF
TRBV7-6	ASSLDQGRGTAYNEQF
TRBV30	AWSPEGDGYT